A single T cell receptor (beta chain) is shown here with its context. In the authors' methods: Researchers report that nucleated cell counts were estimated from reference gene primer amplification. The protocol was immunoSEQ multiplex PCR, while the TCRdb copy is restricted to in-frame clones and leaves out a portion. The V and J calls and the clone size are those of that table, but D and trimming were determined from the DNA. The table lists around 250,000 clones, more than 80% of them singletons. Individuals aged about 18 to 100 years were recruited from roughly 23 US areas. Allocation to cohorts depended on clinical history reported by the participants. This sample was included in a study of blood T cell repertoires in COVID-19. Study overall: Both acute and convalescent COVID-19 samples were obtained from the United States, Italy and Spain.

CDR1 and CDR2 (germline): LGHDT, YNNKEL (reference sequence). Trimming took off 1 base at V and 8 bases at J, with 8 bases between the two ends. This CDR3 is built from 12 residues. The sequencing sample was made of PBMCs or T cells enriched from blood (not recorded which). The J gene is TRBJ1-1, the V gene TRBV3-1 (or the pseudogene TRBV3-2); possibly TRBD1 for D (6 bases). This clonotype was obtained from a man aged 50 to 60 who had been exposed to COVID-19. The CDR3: CASSQGGGEAFF. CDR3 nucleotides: TGTGCCAGCAGCCAAGGAGGGGGAGAAGCTTTCTTT.